The sequence of this TCR beta chain was determined in a study of sequential checkpoint blockade in melanoma. On the study more broadly: Arm A got nivolumab then ipilimumab; arm B the reverse, 1:1. Each arm's sequence ended with maintenance nivolumab.

The data were produced by immunoSEQ multiplex PCR, yet TCRdb's version contains in-frame clones alone and is incomplete. The sample contains approximately 13,000 clones, more than 70% of which appear only once. CDR3 length: 16 amino acids. The V gene end was trimmed by 1 base and the J gene end by 5 bases; junction bases not matched to a gene: 8. Germline V CDR1 and CDR2: SGHDT, YYEEEE. The treatment was: randomized to nivolumab then ipilimumab (arm A) or the reverse (arm B). Sorted cells were live CD3+CD8+, lacking CD19 and CD56, from PBMCs. Source: CD8+ T cells sorted from blood (inferred from file names), taken from a patient given nivolumab and ipilimumab in sequence. This chain connects TRBV5-6 to TRBJ2-5; TRBD1 matches at 10 bases. This receptor was taken from a human patient with melanoma. Some clones in this sample may be carry-over from other donors' samples. CDR3 bases: TGTGCCAGCAGCTTGTATTGGGACAGGGGATGGGAGACCCAGTACTTC. Its translation is CASSLYWDRGWETQYF. The full variable domain, its missing parts supplied by reference TRBV5-6 and TRBJ2-5, is DAGVTQSPTHLIKTRGQQVTLRCSPKSGHDTVSWYQQALGQGPQFIFQYYEEEERQRGNFPDRFSGHQFPNYSSELNVNALLLGDSALYLCASSLYWDRGWETQYFGPGTRLLVL.